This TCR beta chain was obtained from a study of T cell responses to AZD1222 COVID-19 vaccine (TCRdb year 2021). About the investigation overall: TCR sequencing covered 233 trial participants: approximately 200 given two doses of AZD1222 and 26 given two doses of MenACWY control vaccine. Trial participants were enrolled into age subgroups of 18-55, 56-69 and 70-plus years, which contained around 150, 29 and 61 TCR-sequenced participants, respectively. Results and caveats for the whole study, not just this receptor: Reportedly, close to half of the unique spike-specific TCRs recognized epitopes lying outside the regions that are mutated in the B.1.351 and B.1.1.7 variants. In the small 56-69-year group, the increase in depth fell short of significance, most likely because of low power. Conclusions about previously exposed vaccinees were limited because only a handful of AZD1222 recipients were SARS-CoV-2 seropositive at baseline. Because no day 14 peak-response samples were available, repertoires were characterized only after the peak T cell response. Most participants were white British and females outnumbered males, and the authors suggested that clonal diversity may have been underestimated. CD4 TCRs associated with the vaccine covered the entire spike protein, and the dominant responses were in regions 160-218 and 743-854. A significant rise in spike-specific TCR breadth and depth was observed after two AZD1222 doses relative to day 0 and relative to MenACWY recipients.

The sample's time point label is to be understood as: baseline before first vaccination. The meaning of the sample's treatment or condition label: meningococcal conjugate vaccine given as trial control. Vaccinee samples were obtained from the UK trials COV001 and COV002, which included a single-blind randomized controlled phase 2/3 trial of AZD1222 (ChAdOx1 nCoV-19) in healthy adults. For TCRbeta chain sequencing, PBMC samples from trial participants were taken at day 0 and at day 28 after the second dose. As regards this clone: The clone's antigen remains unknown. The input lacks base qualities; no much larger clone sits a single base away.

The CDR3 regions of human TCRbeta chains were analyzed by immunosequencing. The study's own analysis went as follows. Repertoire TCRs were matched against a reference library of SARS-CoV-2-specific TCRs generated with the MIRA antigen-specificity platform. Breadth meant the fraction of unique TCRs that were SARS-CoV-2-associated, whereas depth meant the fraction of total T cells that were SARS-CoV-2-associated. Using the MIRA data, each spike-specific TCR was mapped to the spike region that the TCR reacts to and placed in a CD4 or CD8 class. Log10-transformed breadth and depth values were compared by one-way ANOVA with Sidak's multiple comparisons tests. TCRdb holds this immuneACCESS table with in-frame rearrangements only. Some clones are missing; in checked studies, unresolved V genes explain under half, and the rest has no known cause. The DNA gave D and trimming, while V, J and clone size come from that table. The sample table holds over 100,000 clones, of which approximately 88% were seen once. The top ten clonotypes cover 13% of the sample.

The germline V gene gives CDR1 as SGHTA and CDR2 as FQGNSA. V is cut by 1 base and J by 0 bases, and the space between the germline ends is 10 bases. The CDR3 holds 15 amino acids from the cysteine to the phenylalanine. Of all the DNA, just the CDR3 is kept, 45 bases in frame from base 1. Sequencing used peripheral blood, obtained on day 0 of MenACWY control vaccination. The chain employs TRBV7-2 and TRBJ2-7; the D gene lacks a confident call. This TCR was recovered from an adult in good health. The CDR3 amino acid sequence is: CASSLVVTGSYEQYF. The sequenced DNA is TGTGCCAGCAGCTTAGTCGTCACCGGCTCCTACGAGCAGTACTTC.